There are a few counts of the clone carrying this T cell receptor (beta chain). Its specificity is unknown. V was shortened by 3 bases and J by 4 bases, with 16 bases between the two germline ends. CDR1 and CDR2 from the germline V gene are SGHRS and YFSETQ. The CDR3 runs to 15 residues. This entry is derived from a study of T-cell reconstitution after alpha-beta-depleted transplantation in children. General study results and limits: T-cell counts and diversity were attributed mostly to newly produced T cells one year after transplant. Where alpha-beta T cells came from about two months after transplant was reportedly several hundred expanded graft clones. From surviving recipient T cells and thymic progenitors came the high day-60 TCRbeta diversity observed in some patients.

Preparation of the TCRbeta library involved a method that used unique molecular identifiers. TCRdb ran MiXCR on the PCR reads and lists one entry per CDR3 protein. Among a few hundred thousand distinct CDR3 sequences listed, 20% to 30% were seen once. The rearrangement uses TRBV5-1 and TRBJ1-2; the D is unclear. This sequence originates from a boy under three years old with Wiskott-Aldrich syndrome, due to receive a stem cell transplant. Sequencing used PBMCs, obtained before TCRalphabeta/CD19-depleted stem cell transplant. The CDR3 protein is CASSSGLAFFYGYTF. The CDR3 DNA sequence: TGCGCCAGCAGCTCGGGTCTGGCTTTCTTCTATGGCTACACCTTC.